This TCR beta chain appears in the sequencing data of a study of cytomegalovirus exposure and HLA in healthy donors (dated by TCRdb to about 2017). Study-wide context: In an earlier analysis of under 600 of the donors, less than 350 Gb of sequence data and some 100 million unique TCR beta sequences from about 179 million T cells were reported. All discovery cohort repertoires had been generated on a single sequencing platform. Typing coverage varied by locus: about 620-630 donors for A, B, C, DRB1 and DQB1; under 550 for DQA1; over 600 for DPA1; roughly 450 for DPB1. The genetic ancestry cluster associated with self-reported Caucasian donors included approximately 85% of the 350 to 500 genotyped donors. A separate validation cohort of 100 to 150 different subjects was used in addition to the roughly 620-subject first cohort. Class I and class II HLA loci were covered by the typing at four-digit resolution. The study combined high-throughput TCR immunosequencing, statistical association of individual TCRs with disease status, and machine learning to predict cytomegalovirus infection status. The study aimed to test whether cataloging public T cell receptors could reveal signatures of past pathogen exposure. Roughly 320 gigabases of sequencing data and about 92 million unique TCR sequences made up an early release that covered over 550 HLA-typed donors. The T cell repertoires of 700 or so subjects were profiled by immunosequencing and related to cytomegalovirus serostatus. A later analysis re-examined previously published TCR beta repertoires from about 670 donors and added high-resolution HLA genotyping to investigate patterns of TCR occurrence. Five DR-DQ haplotypes were handled as single units for association and clustering because linkage in the cohort was strong. Among 300 to 500 genotyped donors of the cohort, an average of approximately 200,000 unique TCR beta nucleotide sequences was sequenced per donor, of which about 19% were non-productive. In the later analysis, no new phenotypic data were used to find candidate immune exposures; instead, reliance was placed on TCR beta sequences and their occurrence across donors. Donor age, sex, ethnicity and CMV serostatus were collected together with the repertoire data. In an earlier analysis of a few hundred of the donors, high-throughput TCR beta sequencing was used to judge whether each TCR beta V gene segment behaved as functional or pseudogenic. In a later genetic analysis, genome-wide SNP genotypes for about three fifths of the roughly 670 donors were used, and that subset was treated as a discovery cohort.

The cohort was made up of under 800 healthy bone marrow donors. At the time of sampling, every cohort member was nominally healthy, though immune exposures that went unrecorded were likely present. CMV serostatus was positive for around 310 and negative for about half of the roughly 700 cohort members, and was not recorded for this donor. Every donor gave a peripheral blood sample, and the peripheral blood mononuclear cells from that sample were used for TCR beta sequencing. Genomic DNA was extracted from the blood cell samples with the Qiagen DNeasy Blood Extraction Kit. Based on its abundance in the sample, this clone is medium-sized (0.01 to 0.1%). Which antigen it targets is not known. No base-level quality is on record; no much larger clone is a single base apart. Library prep was done by the immunoSEQ multiplex PCR assay. A mixture of 60 forward primers for TCR Vbeta segments and 13 reverse primers for TCR Jbeta segments was used in the multiplex PCR. Amplification of the CDR3 region of rearranged TCR beta genes was performed with a multiplex PCR assay on genomic DNA. Amplified TCR beta libraries were sequenced as 87-base-pair reads on the Illumina HiSeq System. The original methods were these. In a later analysis, roughly 80 million unique TCR beta chains were counted across the roughly 610 repertoires, and roughly 9.9 million of these chains were shared by at least two donors. To remove PCR and sequencing errors, raw reads were error-corrected and collapsed into unique sequences using a nearest-neighbor algorithm that merged closely related sequences. V, D and J gene segments were assigned by aligning CDR3 sequences to IMGT reference sequences. For a sequence to be retained, at least a six-nucleotide match to both a V gene segment and a J gene segment was required. A rearrangement was called productive if the CDR3 had no stop codons and remained in frame with V and J, and every other rearrangement was called non-productive. Following IMGT convention, CDR3 was defined as the stretch from the second conserved V-encoded cysteine to the conserved J-encoded phenylalanine. The earlier analysis of about 560 of the donors excluded any sequence lacking an unambiguous match to a single V gene segment. In an earlier analysis of about 590 of the donors, a V segment was called functional when productive rearrangements were above 56.7%, and segregating when the standard deviation between donors exceeded 5%. A statistical classification framework was built for diagnosing cytomegalovirus status from the catalog of TCR beta chain sequences. A later analysis assigned V and J genes by comparing TCR nucleotide sequences with IMGT/GENE-DB human TR gene sequences. In a later analysis, CDR3 sequences and most-parsimonious VDJ recombination scenarios were assigned using the TCRdist pipeline. A later analysis defined each TCR beta chain by its CDR3 amino acid sequence plus V-gene family, and excluded reads lacking a unique V-gene family. In a later analysis, 450 to 600 highly shared, low-generation-probability nucleotide sequences were removed to address suspected cross-contamination and a sequencing artifact. For each public chain, a later analysis derived a clonal expansion index from normalized ranks of inferred template counts within each repertoire. A later analysis computed generation probabilities with a VDJ recombination model fitted to out-of-frame rearrangements, and checked the results against IGoR. A later analysis scored TCR-TCR, TCR-HLA and TCR-CMV co-occurrence with hypergeometric tests, applying a repertoire-size bias correction to TCR pairs. To estimate false discovery rates, a later analysis permuted the HLA or CMV assignments 20 times. In a later analysis, co-occurring TCRs were grouped using DBSCAN, and TCRdist sequence similarity was added for clustering within HLA-allele-positive subsets. For co-occurrence clustering, repertoires with fewer than 30,000 or more than 120,000 public chains were excluded, along with roughly 5 repertoires with anomalous nucleotide sharing. TCRdb carries this immuneACCESS record with in-frame sequences only. Its versions omit some clonotypes, under half of them owing to an unresolved V gene in the studies checked, with the rest unexplained. Clone size and V and J calls were adopted from that table, with D and trimming inferred from the DNA. The sample table shows about 140,000 clones, and around 72% are seen once. The ten largest account for 14% of the sample.

Results and caveats for the whole study, not just this receptor: Because the 87-base-pair reads could not distinguish some IMGT-functional V segments, including TRBV6-2 and TRBV6-3, those segments were excluded. Only TCR beta chains were sequenced in this cohort, and the absence of alpha or paired-chain data limited detectable features. A total of roughly 160 TCR beta chains were listed by the study as associated with cytomegalovirus. A further reported finding was that TCR beta sequences accurately predicted the HLA-A and HLA-B alleles for most subjects in the first cohort. Cytomegalovirus status was reported to be diagnosed by the classifier with high specificity and sensitivity in both the original and validation cohorts. Most CMV-associated TCR beta chains appeared to be HLA-restricted in a later analysis, and the HLA associations seemed to be driven largely by CMV exposure. At a false discovery rate of 0.05, a later analysis linked some 18,000 TCR beta sequences to specific HLA alleles. Sequencing depth was assumed to be roughly uniform across donors in the presence/absence analyses, though that assumption may not hold. A group of highly shared sequence variants was considered likely to be a technical artifact of the sequencing pipeline. Linkage disequilibrium might explain the correlated functional status among segregating V segments, but an unknown experimental factor could not be excluded. Because HLA typing was unavailable for some donors at each locus, only the typed subset was used in association tests. In a later analysis, the rate of TCR association differed among HLA loci, with DRB1 alleles having the most associated TCRs and HLA-C alleles having the fewest. While some public TCRs were present in many individuals, most TCR sequences turned up only very rarely across donors. Some 15 rarely observed V segments, including chromosome 9 orphons, were excluded from the earlier analysis of just under 600 of the donors because counts were too low. According to the authors, the approach could potentially be generalized to other disease states and immunological phenotypes. A later genetic analysis associated a missense DCLRE1C variant with V-gene and J-gene trimming of TCR beta chains, and an independent cohort replicated the association. An earlier analysis of around 600 of the donors showed that most TCR beta V segments appeared in productive rearrangements either about 90% or about 30% of the time, which broadly matched IMGT annotations. A later analysis found that HLA-associated TCR beta chains were more clonally expanded and had lower generation probabilities than equally common non-associated chains. Immune exposure information for the cohort was limited to CMV serostatus. According to a later analysis, parvovirus B19, influenza, CMV and Epstein-Barr virus appeared linked to several top co-occurrence clusters. In vitro tests confirmed that a few of the cytomegalovirus-associated TCR beta chains recognize cytomegalovirus antigens. According to a later genetic analysis, donors in an Asian-associated ancestry cluster had fewer N-insertions in productive TCRs than the roughly 660-donor mean. When HLA alleles, especially DR and DQ, strongly co-occurred, TCR associations were difficult to assign to individual alleles.

V is reduced by 4 bases and J by 4 bases, leaving a spacing of 13 bases between them. According to the germline V gene, CDR1 reads MGHRA and CDR2 reads YSYEKL. The CDR3 sequence holds 14 residues, the cysteine and phenylalanine included. Solely the CDR3 DNA is kept, with 42 bases framed from the first base. The TCR sequence derives from a human donor in good health. The sample consisted of PBMCs. This chain is built from TRBV4-1 and TRBJ1-2; too little of a D gene remains to name it. In nucleotide form, the sequence is TGCGCCAGCAGCCGAGTTGGTGAGGGCTATGGCTACACCTTC. The encoded protein is CASSRVGEGYGYTF.